The T cell receptor (beta chain) under discussion was sequenced for a study of neurological immune-mediated disorders. With 10-nucleotide random UMIs included, cDNA was synthesized by 5'RACE. TCRdb redid the calling of the 5' RACE reads with MiXCR, one entry per CDR3 protein. This sample has some 20,000 distinct CDR3 sequences, with around 15% found just once. General study findings and limits: Private repertoires in all groups were suggested by the finding that expanded clones across subjects shared no CDR3 amino acid sequences. In HTLV-1-associated myelopathy, TCR clonal expansion was greatest, and in multiple sclerosis it was least, below healthy controls.

Germline CDR1 is KGHDR and CDR2 is SFDVKD. CDR3 length: 16 amino acids. Trimming left V 0 bases short and J 3 bases short, with 11 bases between. Sorted libraries used 1 million CD4+ or CD8+ T cells. This clonotype was counted many times. Antigen unknown. This clonotype was sampled from a woman in her fifties or sixties with HTLV-1-associated myelopathy (HAM/TSP). Sequencing was done on a sample of CD4+ T cells from blood. The chain carries TRBV24-1 and TRBJ2-1; D ambiguous. CDR3 loop: CATSDLGRSGYNEQFF. CDR3 sequence (DNA): TGTGCCACCAGTGATTTGGGGCGGTCAGGCTACAATGAGCAGTTCTTC.